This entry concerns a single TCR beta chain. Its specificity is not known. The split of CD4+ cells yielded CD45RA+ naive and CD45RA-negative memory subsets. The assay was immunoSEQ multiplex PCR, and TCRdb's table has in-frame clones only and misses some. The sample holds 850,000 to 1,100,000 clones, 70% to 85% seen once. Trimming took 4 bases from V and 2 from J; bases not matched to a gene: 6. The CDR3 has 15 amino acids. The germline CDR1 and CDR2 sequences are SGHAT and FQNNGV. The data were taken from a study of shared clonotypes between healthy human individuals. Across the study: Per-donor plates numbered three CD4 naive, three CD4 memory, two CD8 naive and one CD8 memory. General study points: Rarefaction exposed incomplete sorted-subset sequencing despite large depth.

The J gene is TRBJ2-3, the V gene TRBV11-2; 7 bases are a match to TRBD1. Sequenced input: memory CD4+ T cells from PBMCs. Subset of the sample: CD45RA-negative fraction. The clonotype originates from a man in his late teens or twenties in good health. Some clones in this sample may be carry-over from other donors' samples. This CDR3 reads CASSSRDRATDTQYF. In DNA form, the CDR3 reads TGTGCCAGCAGCTCGCGTGACAGGGCCACAGATACGCAGTATTTT.